This TCR beta chain was sequenced during a study of blood T cells in healthy people across ages. Study-wide findings and caveats: Diversity figures based on one million T cells were deemed too low. Across the age range, TCR beta diversity per million T cells fell in a roughly linear way.

V was clipped by 3 bases and J by 2 bases, with 4 bases between them. Germline V gene sequence: CDR1 GTSNPN, CDR2 SVGIG (reference sequence). The CDR3 sequence is 12 residues long. Through a sample-barcoded 5' primer and a J-beta primer mix, a second PCR was run for roughly 7 to 12 cycles. A 12-random-nucleotide template-switch adaptor tagged each cDNA molecule. Each CDR3 protein is one row after TCRdb ran MiXCR on the 5' RACE reads. The data show around 870,000 distinct CDR3 sequences, around 28% seen once. About this clonotype: Its antigen is as yet unknown.

This receptor was obtained from a woman aged 80 or older in good health. Source material: blood. The chain has TRBV30 and TRBJ2-2; D gene ambiguous. The chain's CDR3 is CAWSQNTGELFF. For the CDR3, the DNA is TGTGCCTGGAGCCAAAACACCGGGGAGCTGTTTTTT. The full variable domain, with the rest looked up from reference TRBV30 and TRBJ2-2, is SQTIHQWPATLVQPVGSPLSLECTVEGTSNPNLYWYRQAAGRGLQLLFYSVGIGQISSEVPQNLSASRPQDRQFILSSKKLLLSDSGFYLCAWSQNTGELFFGEGSRLTVL.